This T cell receptor beta chain was profiled in a study of a mutant IDH1 vaccine in newly diagnosed glioma. Whole-study context: Commencement of vaccination occurred 4-6 weeks following radiotherapy alone, or concurrently with temozolomide cycles. There were approximately 60% males and around 38% females among treated patients, whose mean age was about 40 years. Earlier treatment was radiotherapy, temozolomide, or both, with most getting both.

Profiled with immunoSEQ multiplex PCR; TCRdb holds only in-frame clones, not every one. Among under 95,000 clones, roughly nine tenths were seen once, and the ten largest hold approximately 0.58%. Time point given: week 5, during vaccination. Doses comprised 300 ug of mutant IDH1 20-mer peptide each, plus topical imiquimod. Turning to this clone: The antigen is undetermined.

CDR3 length equals 14 residues. V lost 3 bases, J lost 6 bases, and 2 bases stayed unmatched. CDR1 and CDR2 (germline): SEHNR, FQNEAQ (reference sequence). The rearrangement links TRBV7-9 to TRBJ2-1; 10 bases fit TRBD2. The material sequenced was PBMCs, taken from a glioma patient whose treatment included an IDH1 peptide vaccine. This TCR was recovered from a woman aged 45-65 years with glioma. The CDR3 region is CASSFTSGINEQFF. In nucleotides, the CDR3 is TGTGCCAGCAGCTTTACTAGCGGGATCAATGAGCAGTTCTTC.